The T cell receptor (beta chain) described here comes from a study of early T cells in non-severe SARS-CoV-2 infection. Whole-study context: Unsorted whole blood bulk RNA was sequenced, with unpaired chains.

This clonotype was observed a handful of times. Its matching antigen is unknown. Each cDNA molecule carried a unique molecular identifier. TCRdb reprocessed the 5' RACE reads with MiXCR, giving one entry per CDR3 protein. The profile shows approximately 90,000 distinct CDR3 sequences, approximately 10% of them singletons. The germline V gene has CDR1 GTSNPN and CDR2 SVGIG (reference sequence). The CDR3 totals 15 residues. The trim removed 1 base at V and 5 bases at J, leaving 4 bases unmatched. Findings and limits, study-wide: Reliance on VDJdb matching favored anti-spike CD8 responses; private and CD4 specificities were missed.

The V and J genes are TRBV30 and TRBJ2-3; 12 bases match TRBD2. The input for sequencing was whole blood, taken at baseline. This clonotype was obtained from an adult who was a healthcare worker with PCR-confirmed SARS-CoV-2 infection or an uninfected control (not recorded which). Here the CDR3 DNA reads TGTGCCTGGAGTGGGCGACTAGCGGGAGAAGATACGCAGTATTTT. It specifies CAWSGRLAGEDTQYF. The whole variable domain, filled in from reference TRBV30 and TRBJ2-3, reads SQTIHQWPATLVQPVGSPLSLECTVEGTSNPNLYWYRQAAGRGLQLLFYSVGIGQISSEVPQNLSASRPQDRQFILSSKKLLLSDSGFYLCAWSGRLAGEDTQYFGPGTRLTVL.